This T cell receptor beta chain was sequenced during a study of shared clonotypes between healthy human individuals. The germline V gene encodes CDR1 SGHVS and CDR2 FNYEAQ. The CDR3 contains 14 residues. The V end lost 3 bases, the J end lost 3 bases, and 11 bases lay between the germline ends. Data came from immunoSEQ multiplex PCR; TCRdb stores just in-frame clones and leaves some out. The profile covers some 1,600,000 clones, with approximately 98% appearing a single time and about 0.4% taken by the ten largest. Source material: naive CD4+ T cells sorted from blood. As to subset: CD45RA+ positively selected. This chain uses TRBV7-6 with TRBJ1-1; D call uncertain. The TCR originated in a man younger than 45 in good health. DNA for the CDR3: TGTGCCAGCAGCTTTCCCGGTCGTTACACTGAAGCTTTCTTT. It translates to CASSFPGRYTEAFF.